This passage covers 9 T cell receptor beta chains from one sample sequenced in a study of blood T cell repertoires in COVID-19. Repertoires were generated with immunoSEQ multiplex PCR, while TCRdb's copy carries only in-frame clones and drops some. The table records about 310,000 clones, around 90% of them present only once. Source material: peripheral blood. The receptors were gathered from a middle-aged woman with COVID-19, enrolled during active disease.

V is TRBV7-2 and J is TRBJ2-1, with D unclear. Germline lookup yields CDR1 SGHTA and CDR2 FQGNSA. The CDR3 spans 12 residues. The V and J ends lost 6 bases and 5 bases respectively, with 8 bases between them. The CDR3 protein is CASRLRDNEQFF. CDR3 DNA: TGTGCCAGCAGATTACGGGACAATGAGCAGTTCTTC.

The chain links TRBV5-1 to TRBJ2-5; maybe TRBD2 (5 bases). CDR3 length equals 14 residues. Trimming removed 6 bases at V and 0 bases at J, with 12 bases between. CDR1 SGHRS and CDR2 YFSETQ come from the germline V gene. The CDR3 region is CASMAPGYQETQYF. The CDR3 region has the DNA TGCGCCAGCATGGCCCCGGGGTACCAAGAGACCCAGTACTTC.

This clone was counted once. The chain combines TRBV12-5 with TRBJ1-2; no firm D call. The V end lost 4 bases, the J end lost 8 bases, and 8 bases lay between the germline ends. The CDR3 covers 11 residues. Germline V gives CDR1 LGHNT, CDR2 FRNRAP. The chain's CDR3 is CASGSGGGYTF. DNA for the CDR3: TGTGCTAGTGGTTCGGGAGGGGGCTACACCTTC.

The chain links TRBV6-5 to TRBJ1-1, with TRBD1 identical over 10 bases. Germline V gene lookup returns CDR1 MNHEY and CDR2 SVGAGI. Trimming cost V 7 bases and J 4 bases; bases outside gene matches: 3. CDR3 length equals 13 residues. The CDR3 nucleotides read TGTGCCAGCATTAGGACAGGGGGCACTGAAGCTTTCTTT. The encoded protein is CASIRTGGTEAFF.

The chain uses TRBV11-1 and TRBJ1-2; D unresolved. Per germline, CDR1 SGHAT and CDR2 FQDESV (reference sequence). The CDR3 runs to 15 residues. V was cut by 5 bases and J by 4 bases, with 17 bases left in between. The CDR3 sequence: CASSPRLLRGYGYTF. Here the CDR3 DNA reads TGTGCCAGCAGCCCTCGACTCCTGAGAGGCTATGGCTACACCTTC.

This chain links TRBV19 with TRBJ1-2; 9 bases are a match to TRBD1. V dropped 4 bases and J dropped 2; count of bases not matched to a gene: 2. The germline CDR1 and CDR2 sequences are LNHDA and SQIVND (reference sequence). The CDR3 consists of 14 residues. CDR3 sequence: CASSTTGGNYGYTF. The CDR3, as DNA: TGTGCCAGTAGTACGACAGGGGGAAACTATGGCTACACCTTC.

The chain links TRBV9 to TRBJ2-7; TRBD2 matches 10 bases. The CDR3 covers 16 residues. The junction had 7 bases not matched to a gene; V was cut back by 2 bases and J by 2 bases. CDR1 and CDR2 (germline): SGDLS, YYNGEE. In DNA form, the CDR3 reads TGTGCCAGCAGCGTGTCTAGCGGGGGATATCCCTACGAGCAGTACTTC. Translating it yields CASSVSSGGYPYEQYF.

The genes are TRBV6-5 and TRBJ1-4; D is undetermined. CDR3 length: 15 residues. Looked up from germline, CDR1 is MNHEY and CDR2 is SVGAGI. Trimming removed 2 bases from V and 6 bases from J, with 13 bases in between. The CDR3 bases are TGTGCCAGCAGTTACCGTGGGAGTGGTGATGAAAAACTGTTTTTT. This codes for CASSYRGSGDEKLFF.

The J gene is TRBJ1-1, the V gene TRBV6-2 or TRBV6-3; maybe TRBD1 (5 bases). Trimming removed 2 bases from V and 1 base from J, with 14 bases in between. Germline V gene data show CDR1 as MNHEY and CDR2 as SVGEGT. The CDR3 consists of 16 residues. The CDR3 region has the DNA TGTGCCAGCAGTTACCTCCCCCAGGGATCGAACACTGAAGCTTTCTTT. It yields the protein CASSYLPQGSNTEAFF.